This T cell receptor beta chain was identified during a study of cytomegalovirus exposure and HLA in healthy donors. Overall study results and limits: Later analysis showed most CMV-associated TCR beta chains appearing HLA-restricted.

Primers included in the PCR were 60 Vbeta and 13 Jbeta primers. Clones were sequenced by immunoSEQ multiplex PCR, and TCRdb holds only the in-frame ones, with some missing. The listing records roughly 62,000 clones. As concerns this clone: Its antigen is not known. An end of the junction does not agree with germline; a read error may underlie this.

The germline CDR1 and CDR2 sequences are LNHNV and YYDKDF (reference sequence). CDR3 length: 15 residues. Sequenced input: PBMCs. The V and J genes are TRBV15 and TRBJ2-4; 10 nucleotides align to TRBD1. The receptor comes from a young woman in good health and CMV-seronegative. The CDR3 spells CATSSSTGTGESLDF. In nucleotides, the CDR3 is TGTGCCACCAGCAGTAGCACCGGGACAGGGGAATCTCTTGACTTC.